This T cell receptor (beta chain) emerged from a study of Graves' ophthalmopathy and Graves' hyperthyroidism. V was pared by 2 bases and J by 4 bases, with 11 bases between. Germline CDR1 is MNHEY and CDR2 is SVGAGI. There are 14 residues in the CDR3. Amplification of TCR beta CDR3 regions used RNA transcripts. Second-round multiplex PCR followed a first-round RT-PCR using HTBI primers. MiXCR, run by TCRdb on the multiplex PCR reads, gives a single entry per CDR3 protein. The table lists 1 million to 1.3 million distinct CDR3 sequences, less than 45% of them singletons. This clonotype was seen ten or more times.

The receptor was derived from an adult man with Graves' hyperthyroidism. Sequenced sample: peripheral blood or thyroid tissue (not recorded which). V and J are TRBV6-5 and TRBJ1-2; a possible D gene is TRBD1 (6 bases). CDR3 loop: CASSYLQGIYGYTF. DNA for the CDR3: TGTGCCAGCAGTTACCTACAGGGAATCTATGGCTACACCTTC.